This T cell receptor beta chain is drawn from a study of blood T cell repertoires in COVID-19. About the study: Samples of COVID-19 (acute and convalescent) were obtained from the United States, Italy and Spain. Sources were T cells, B-cell-depleted T cells, or PBMCs; the material itself was cDNA or gDNA.

Deletions cut 4 bases from V and 1 base from J, with 10 bases between. Germline lookup yields CDR1 LNHDA and CDR2 SQIVND (reference sequence). This CDR3 region has 14 residues. Authors' processing steps: Using reference gene primer amplification, nucleated cell counts were estimated. The data were produced by immunoSEQ multiplex PCR, yet TCRdb's version contains in-frame clones alone and is incomplete. D and trimming were read from the DNA, whereas the V and J calls and clone size are those reported in that table. This table has 230,000 or so clones, 80% to 90% appearing once. What was sequenced was peripheral blood. The chain has TRBV19 and TRBJ1-1, with a possible D match to TRBD1 (5 bases). The receptor was isolated from a man aged 40-49 years who had recovered from COVID-19. The CDR3 nucleotides read TGTGCCAGTAGTACCCAGGGAGGGAACACTGAAGCTTTCTTT. Translated: CASSTQGGNTEAFF.